This T cell receptor beta chain derives from a study of T-cell memory formation after mild COVID-19. Whole-study results and caveats: Largely, contracting CD4+ clones fell within CM and EM, and contracting CD8+ clones within EMRA.

This clonotype came up a few times. What it binds is unknown. MiXCR, run by TCRdb on the 5' RACE reads, gives a single entry per CDR3 protein. This table has approximately 290,000 distinct CDR3 sequences, 19% appearing once. Trimming shortened V by 0 bases and J by 5 bases, and 13 bases separated the two germline ends. Germline CDR1 reads DFQATT; CDR2 reads SNEGSKA (reference sequence). There are 15 residues in the CDR3. The chain couples TRBV20-1 to TRBJ1-4; D remains unclear. The sequencing input was PBMCs or a T cell subset sorted from them (not recorded which). The source of this sequence is a man aged 18 to 29 who had mild COVID-19 (a few samples of this study predate the infection). Cell type and time point are not known. The CDR3 loop is CSARDGEGINEKLFF. As DNA, the CDR3 is TGCAGTGCTAGAGATGGGGAAGGGATCAATGAAAAACTGTTTTTT.